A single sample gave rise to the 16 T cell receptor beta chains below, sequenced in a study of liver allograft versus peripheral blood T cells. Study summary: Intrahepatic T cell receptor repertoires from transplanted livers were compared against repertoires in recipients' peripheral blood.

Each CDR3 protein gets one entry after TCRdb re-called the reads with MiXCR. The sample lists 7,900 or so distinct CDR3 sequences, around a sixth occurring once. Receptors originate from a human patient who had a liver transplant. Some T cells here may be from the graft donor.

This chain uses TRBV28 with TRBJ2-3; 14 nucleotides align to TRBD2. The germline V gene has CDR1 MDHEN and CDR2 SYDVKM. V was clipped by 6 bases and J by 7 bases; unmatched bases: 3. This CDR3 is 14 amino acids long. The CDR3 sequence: CASRGTSGGHTQYF. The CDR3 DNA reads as TGTGCCAGCAGGGGGACTAGCGGGGGTCATACGCAGTATTTT.

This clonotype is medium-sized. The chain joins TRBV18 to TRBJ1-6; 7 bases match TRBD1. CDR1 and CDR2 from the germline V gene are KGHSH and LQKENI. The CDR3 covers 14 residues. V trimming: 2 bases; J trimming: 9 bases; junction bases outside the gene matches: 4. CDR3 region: CASSPGTDGSPLHF. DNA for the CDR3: TGTGCCAGCTCACCAGGGACAGACGGTTCACCCCTCCACTTT.

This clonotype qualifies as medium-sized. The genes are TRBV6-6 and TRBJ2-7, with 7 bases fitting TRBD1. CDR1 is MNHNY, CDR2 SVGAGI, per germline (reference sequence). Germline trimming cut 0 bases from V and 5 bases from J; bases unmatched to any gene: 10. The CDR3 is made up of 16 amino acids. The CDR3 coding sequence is TGTGCCAGCAGTTACTCCGTTAAGGGGGCGCTTAACGAGCAGTACTTC. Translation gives CASSYSVKGALNEQYF.

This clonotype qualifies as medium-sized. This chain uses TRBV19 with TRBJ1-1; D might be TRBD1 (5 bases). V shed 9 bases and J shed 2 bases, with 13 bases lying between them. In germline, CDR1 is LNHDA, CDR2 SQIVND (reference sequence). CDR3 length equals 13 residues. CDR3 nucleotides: TGTGCCAGCATGACAGCCTATAACACTGAAGCTTTCTTT. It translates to CASMTAYNTEAFF.

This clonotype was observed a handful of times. The CDR3 DNA follows: TGTGCCACCAGCAGAGAACCAAGAAATCAGCCCCAGCATTTT. It is translated as CATSREPRNQPQHF. The J gene is TRBJ1-5, the V gene TRBV15; D not resolved. The CDR3 is 14 amino acids. V was shortened by 0 bases and J by 4 bases, with 7 bases between the two germline ends. Per the germline V gene, CDR1 is LNHNV and CDR2 is YYDKDF (reference sequence).

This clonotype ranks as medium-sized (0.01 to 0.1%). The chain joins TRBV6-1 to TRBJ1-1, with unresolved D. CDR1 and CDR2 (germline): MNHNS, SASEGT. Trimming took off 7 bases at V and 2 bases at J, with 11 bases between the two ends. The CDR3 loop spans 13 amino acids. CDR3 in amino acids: CASTLWGNTEAFF. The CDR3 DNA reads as TGTGCCAGCACCCTGTGGGGTAACACTGAAGCTTTCTTT.

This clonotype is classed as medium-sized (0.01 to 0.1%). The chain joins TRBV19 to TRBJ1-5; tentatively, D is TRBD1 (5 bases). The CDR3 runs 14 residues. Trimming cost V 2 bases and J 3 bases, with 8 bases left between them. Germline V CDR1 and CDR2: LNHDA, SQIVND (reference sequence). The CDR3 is CASSIQGFNQPQHF. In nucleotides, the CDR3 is TGTGCCAGTAGTATACAGGGTTTCAATCAGCCCCAGCATTTT.

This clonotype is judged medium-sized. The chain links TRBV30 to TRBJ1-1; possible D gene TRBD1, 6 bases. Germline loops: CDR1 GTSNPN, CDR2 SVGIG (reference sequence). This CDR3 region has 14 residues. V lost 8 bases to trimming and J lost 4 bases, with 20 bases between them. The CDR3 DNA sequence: TGTGCCGGCCAAGGAGGGCGAGGGGGCACTGAAGCTTTCTTT. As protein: CAGQGGRGGTEAFF.

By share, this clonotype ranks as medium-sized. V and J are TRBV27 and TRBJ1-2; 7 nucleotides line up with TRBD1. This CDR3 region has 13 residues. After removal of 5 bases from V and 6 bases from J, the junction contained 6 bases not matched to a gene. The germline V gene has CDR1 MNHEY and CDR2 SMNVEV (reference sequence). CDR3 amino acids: CASSQQTGDGYTF. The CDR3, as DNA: TGTGCCAGCAGTCAACAAACAGGGGATGGCTACACCTTC.

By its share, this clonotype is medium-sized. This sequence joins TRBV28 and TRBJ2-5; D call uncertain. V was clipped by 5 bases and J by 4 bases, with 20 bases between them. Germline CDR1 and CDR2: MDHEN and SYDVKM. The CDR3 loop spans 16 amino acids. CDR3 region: CASSALSLLGRETQYF. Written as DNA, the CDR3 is TGTGCCAGCAGTGCCTTATCACTTCTCGGTCGAGAGACCCAGTACTTC.

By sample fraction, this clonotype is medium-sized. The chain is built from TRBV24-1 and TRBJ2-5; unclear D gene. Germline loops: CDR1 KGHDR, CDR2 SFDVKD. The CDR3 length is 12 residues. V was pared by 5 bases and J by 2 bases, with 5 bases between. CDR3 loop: CATSVGQETQYF. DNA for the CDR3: TGTGCCACCAGTGTGGGGCAAGAGACCCAGTACTTC.

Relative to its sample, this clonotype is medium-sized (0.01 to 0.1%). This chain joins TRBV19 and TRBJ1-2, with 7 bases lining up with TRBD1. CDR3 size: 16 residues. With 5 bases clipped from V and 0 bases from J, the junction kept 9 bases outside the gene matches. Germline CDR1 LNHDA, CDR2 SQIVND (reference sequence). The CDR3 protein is CASSSGTADANYGYTF. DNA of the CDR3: TGTGCCAGTAGTTCCGGGACAGCCGACGCTAACTATGGCTACACCTTC.

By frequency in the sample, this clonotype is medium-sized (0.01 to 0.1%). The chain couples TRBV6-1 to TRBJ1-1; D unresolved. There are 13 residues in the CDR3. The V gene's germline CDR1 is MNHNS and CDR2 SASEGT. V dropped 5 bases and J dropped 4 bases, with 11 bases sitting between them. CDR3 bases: TGTGCCAGCAGTTTAAACGGTGCCACTGAAGCTTTCTTT. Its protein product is CASSLNGATEAFF.

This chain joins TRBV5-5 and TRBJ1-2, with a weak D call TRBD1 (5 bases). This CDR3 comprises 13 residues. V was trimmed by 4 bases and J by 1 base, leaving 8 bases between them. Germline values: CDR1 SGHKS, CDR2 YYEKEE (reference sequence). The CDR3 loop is CASSLGDNYGYTF. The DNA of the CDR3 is TGTGCCAGCAGCCTAGGGGATAACTATGGCTACACCTTC.

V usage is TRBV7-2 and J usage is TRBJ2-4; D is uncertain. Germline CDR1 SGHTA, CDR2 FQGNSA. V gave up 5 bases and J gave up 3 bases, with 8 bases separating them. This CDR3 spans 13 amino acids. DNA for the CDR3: TGTGCCAGCAGCCCTAGGGACAAAAACATTCAGTACTTC. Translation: CASSPRDKNIQYF.

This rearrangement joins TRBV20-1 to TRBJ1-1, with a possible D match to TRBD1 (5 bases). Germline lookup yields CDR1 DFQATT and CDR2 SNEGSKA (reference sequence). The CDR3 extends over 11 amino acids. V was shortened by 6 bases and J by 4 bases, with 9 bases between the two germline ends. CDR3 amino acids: CSAMGVTEAFF. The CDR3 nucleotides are TGCAGTGCGATGGGGGTCACTGAAGCTTTCTTT.